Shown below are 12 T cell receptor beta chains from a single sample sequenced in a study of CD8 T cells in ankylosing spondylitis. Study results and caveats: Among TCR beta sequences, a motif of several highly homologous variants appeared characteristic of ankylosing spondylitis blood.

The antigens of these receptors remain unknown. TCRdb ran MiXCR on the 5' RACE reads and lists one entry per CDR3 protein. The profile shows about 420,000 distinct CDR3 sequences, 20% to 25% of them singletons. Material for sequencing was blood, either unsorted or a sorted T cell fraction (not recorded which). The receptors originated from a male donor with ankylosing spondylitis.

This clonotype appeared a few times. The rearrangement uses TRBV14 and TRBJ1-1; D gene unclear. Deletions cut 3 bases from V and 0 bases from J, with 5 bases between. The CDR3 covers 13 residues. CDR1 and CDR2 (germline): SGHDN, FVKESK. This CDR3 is CASSQSLNTEAFF. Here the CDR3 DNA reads TGTGCCAGCAGCCAGTCACTGAACACTGAAGCTTTCTTT. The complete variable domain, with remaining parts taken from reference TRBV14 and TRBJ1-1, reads EAGVTQFPSHSVIEKGQTVTLRCDPISGHDNLYWYRRVMGKEIKFLLHFVKESKQDESGMPNNRFLAERTGGTYSTLKVQPAELEDSGVYFCASSQSLNTEAFFGQGTRLTVV.

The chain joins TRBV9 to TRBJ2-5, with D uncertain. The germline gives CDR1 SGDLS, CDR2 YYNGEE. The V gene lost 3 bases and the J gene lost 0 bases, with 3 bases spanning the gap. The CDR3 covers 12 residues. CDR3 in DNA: TGTGCCAGCAGCGCCAACCAAGAGACCCAGTACTTC. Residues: CASSANQETQYF. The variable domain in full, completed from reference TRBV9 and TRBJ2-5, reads DSGVTQTPKHLITATGQRVTLRCSPRSGDLSVYWYQQSLDQGLQFLIQYYNGEERAKGNILERFSAQQFPDLHSELNLSSLELGDSALYFCASSANQETQYFGPGTRLLVL.

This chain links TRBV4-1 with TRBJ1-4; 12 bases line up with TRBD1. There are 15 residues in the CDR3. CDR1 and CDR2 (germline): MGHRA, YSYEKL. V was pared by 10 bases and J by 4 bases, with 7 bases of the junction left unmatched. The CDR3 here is CATSGQGAFNEKLFF. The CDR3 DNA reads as TGCGCCACCTCGGGACAGGGGGCTTTTAATGAAAAACTGTTTTTT.

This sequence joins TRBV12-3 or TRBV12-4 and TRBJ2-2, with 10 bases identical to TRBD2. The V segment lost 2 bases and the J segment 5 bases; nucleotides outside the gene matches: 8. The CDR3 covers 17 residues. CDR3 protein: CASSLKASGSRTGELFF. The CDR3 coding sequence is TGTGCCAGCAGTTTAAAGGCTAGCGGGAGTCGAACCGGGGAGCTGTTTTTT.

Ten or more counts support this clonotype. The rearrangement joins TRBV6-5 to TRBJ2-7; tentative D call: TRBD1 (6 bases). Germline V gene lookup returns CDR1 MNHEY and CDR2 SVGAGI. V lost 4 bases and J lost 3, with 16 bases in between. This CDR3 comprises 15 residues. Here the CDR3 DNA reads TGTGCCAGCAGTTTTCAGGATCCAGGGGACTACGAGCAGTACTTC. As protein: CASSFQDPGDYEQYF.

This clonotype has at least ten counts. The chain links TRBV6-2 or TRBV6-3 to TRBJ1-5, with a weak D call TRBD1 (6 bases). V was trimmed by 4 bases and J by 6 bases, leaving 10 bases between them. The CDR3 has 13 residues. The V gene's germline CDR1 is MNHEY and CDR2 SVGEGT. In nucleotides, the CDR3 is TGTGCCAGCAGTTCAGGGGTGCGTCAGCCCCAGCATTTT. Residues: CASSSGVRQPQHF.

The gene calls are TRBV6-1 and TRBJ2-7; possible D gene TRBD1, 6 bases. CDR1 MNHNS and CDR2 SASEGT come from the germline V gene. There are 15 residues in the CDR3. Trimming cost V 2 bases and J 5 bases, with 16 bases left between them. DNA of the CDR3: TGTGCCAGCAGTGAAACAGGGAATTGGGGTCACGAGCAGTACTTC. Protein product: CASSETGNWGHEQYF.

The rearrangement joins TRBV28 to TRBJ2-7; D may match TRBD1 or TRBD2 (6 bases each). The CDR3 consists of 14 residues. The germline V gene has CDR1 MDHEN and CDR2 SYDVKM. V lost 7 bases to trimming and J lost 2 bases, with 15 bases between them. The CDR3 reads CASKNQGTPYEQYF. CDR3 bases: TGTGCCAGCAAAAACCAGGGGACTCCCTACGAGCAGTACTTC. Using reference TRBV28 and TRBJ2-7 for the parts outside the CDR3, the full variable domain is DVKVTQSSRYLVKRTGEKVFLECVQDMDHENMFWYRQDPGLGLRLIYFSYDVKMKEKGDIPEGYSVSREKKERFSLILESASTNQTSMYLCASKNQGTPYEQYFGPGTRLTVT.

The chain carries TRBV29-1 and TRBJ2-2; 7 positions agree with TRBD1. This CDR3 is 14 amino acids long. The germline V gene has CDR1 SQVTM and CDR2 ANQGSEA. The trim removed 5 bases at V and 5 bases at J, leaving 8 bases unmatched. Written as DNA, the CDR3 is TGCAGCGTTAATAACAGGGGACGGACCGGGGAGCTGTTTTTT. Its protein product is CSVNNRGRTGELFF.

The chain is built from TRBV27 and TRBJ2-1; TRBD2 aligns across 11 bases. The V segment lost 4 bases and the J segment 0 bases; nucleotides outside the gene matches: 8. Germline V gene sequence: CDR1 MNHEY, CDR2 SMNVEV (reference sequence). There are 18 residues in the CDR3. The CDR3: CASSYSVAGGNSYNEQFF. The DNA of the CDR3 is TGTGCCAGCAGTTACTCTGTAGCGGGAGGGAACTCCTACAATGAGCAGTTCTTC.

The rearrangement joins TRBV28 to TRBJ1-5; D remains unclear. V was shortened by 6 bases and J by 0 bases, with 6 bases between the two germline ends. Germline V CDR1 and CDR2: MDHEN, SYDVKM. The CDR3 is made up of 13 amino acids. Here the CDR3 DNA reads TGTGCCAGCAGGTGGAATAGCAATCAGCCCCAGCATTTT. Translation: CASRWNSNQPQHF.

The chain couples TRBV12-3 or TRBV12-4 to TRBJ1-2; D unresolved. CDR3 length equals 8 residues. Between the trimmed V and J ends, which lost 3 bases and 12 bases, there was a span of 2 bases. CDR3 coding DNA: TGTGCCAGCAGTTTTAACACCTTC. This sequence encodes CASSFNTF.